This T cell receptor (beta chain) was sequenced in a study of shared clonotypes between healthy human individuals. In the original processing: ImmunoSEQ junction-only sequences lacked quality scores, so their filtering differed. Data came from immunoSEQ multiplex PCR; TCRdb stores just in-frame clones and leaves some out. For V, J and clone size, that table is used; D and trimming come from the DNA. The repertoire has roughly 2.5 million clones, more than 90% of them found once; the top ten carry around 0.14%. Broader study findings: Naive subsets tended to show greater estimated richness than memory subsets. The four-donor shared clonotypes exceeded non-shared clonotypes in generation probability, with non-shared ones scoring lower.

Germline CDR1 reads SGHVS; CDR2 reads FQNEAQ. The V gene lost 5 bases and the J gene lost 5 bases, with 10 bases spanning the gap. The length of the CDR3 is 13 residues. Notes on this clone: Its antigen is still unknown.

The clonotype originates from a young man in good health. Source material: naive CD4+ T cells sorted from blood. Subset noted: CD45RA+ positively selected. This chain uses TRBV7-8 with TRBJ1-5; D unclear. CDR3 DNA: TGTGCCAGCAGCCCCGCGCGGGATCAGCCCCAGCATTTT. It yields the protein CASSPARDQPQHF.